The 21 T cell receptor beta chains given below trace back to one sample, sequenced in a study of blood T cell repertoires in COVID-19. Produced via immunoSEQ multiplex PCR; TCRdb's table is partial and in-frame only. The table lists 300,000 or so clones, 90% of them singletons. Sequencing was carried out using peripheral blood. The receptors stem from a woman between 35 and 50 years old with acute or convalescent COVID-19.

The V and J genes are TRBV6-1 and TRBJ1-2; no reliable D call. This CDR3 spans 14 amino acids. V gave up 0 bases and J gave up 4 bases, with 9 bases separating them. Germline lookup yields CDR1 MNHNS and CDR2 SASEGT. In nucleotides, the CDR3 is TGTGCCAGCAGTGAAGCGTGGCAGATCTATGGCTACACCTTC. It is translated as CASSEAWQIYGYTF.

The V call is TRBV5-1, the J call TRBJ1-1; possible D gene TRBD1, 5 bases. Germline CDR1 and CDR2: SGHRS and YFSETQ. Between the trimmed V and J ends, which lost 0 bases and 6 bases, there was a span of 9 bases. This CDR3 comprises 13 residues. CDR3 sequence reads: CASSLDRIAEAFF. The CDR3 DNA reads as TGCGCCAGCAGCTTGGACAGGATCGCTGAAGCTTTCTTT.

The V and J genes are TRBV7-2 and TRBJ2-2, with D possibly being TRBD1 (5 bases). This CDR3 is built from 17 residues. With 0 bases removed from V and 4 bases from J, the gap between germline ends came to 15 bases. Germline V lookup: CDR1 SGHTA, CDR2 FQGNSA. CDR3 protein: CASSLALGLGITGELFF. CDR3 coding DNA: TGTGCCAGCAGCTTAGCCCTGGGGCTAGGTATCACCGGGGAGCTGTTTTTT.

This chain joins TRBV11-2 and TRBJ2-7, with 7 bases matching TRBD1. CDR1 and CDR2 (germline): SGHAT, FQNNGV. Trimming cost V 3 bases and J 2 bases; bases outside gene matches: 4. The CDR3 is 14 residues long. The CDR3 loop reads CASSFDQGAYEQYV. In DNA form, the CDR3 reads TGTGCCAGCAGCTTCGACCAGGGGGCCTACGAGCAGTACGTC.

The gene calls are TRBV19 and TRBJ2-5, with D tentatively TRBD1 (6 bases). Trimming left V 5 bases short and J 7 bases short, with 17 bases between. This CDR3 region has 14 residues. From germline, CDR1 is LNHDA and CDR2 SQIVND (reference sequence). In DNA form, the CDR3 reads TGTGCCAGTAGTGGCGCAGGGGCGATTGCGACCCAGTACTTC. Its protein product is CASSGAGAIATQYF.

The CDR3: CASSPHGTGSAFF. The CDR3 DNA sequence: TGTGCCAGCAGTCCACACGGGACAGGGAGCGCTTTCTTT. The rearrangement uses TRBV27 and TRBJ1-1, with 9 bases matching TRBD1. Germline V gives CDR1 MNHEY, CDR2 SMNVEV (reference sequence). V was clipped by 5 bases and J by 11 bases; unmatched bases: 9. CDR3 length: 13 residues.

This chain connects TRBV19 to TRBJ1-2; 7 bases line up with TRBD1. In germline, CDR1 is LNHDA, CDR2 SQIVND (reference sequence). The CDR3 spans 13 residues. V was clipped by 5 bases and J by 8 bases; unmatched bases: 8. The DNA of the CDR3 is TGTGCCAGTAGTGTGACAGGGCCTGGGGGCTACACCTTC. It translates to CASSVTGPGGYTF.

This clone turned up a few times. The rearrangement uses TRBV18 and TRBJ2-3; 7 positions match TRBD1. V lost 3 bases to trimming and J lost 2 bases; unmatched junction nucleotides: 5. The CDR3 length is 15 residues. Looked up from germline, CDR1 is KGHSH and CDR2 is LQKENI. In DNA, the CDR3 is TGTGCCAGCTCACCGAGGCAGGGGGTCACAGATACGCAGTATTTT. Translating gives CASSPRQGVTDTQYF.

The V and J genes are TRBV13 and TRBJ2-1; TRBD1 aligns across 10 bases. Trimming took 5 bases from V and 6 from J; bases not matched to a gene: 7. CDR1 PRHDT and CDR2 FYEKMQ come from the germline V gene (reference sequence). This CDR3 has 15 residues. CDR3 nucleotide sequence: TGTGCCAGCAGCGCGCCGGGACAGGGGTCCAATGAGCAGTTCTTC. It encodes CASSAPGQGSNEQFF.

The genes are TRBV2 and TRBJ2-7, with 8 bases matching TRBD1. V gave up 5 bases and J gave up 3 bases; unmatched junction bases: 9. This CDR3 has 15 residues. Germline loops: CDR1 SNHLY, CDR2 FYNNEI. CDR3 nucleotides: TGTGCCAGCAGTCAGGCGGGACAGGTTTACTACGAGCAGTACGTC. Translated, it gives CASSQAGQVYYEQYV.

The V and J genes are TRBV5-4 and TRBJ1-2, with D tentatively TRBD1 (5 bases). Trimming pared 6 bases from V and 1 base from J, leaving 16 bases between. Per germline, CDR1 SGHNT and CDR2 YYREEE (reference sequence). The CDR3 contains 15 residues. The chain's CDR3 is CASTTLRGGNYGYTF. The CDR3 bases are TGTGCCAGCACCACTCTTCGGGGGGGTAACTATGGCTACACCTTC.

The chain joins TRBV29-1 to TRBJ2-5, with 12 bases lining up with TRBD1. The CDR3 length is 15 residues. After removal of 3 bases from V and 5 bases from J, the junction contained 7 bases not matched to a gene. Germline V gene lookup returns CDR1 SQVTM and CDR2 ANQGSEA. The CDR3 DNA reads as TGCAGCGTTGATAAGGGACAGGGGGCGGGTGAGACCCAGTACTTC. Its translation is CSVDKGQGAGETQYF.

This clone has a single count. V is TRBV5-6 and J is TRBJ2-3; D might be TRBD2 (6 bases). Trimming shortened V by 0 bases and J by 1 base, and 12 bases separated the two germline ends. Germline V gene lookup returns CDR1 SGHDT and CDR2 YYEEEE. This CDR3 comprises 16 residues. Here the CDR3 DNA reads TGTGCCAGCAGCTTGGTAAGGACGGGGGGCACAGATACGCAGTATTTT. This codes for CASSLVRTGGTDTQYF. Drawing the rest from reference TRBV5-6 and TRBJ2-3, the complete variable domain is DAGVTQSPTHLIKTRGQQVTLRCSPKSGHDTVSWYQQALGQGPQFIFQYYEEEERQRGNFPDRFSGHQFPNYSSELNVNALLLGDSALYLCASSLVRTGGTDTQYFGPGTRLTVL.

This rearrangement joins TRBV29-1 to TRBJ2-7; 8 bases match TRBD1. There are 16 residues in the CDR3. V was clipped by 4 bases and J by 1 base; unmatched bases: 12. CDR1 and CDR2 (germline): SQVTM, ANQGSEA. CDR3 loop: CSVVAFSGTGSYEQYV. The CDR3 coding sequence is TGCAGCGTTGTTGCTTTCTCCGGGACAGGTTCCTACGAGCAGTACGTC.

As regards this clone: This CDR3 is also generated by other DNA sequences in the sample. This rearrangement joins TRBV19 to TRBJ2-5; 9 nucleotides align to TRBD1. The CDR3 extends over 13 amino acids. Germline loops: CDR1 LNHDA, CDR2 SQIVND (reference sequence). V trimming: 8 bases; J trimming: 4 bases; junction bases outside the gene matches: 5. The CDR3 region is CASSRQGGETQYF. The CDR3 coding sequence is TGTGCCAGTTCGCGACAGGGGGGAGAGACCCAGTACTTC. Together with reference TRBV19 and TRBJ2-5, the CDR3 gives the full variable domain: DGGITQSPKYLFRKEGQNVTLSCEQNLNHDAMYWYRQDPGQGLRLIYYSQIVNDFQKGDIAEGYSVSREKKESFPLTVTSAQKNPTAFYLCASSRQGGETQYFGPGTRLLVL.

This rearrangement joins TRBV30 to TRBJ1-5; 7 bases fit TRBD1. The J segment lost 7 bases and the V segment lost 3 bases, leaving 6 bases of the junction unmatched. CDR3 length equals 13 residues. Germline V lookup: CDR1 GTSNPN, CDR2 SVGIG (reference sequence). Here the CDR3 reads CAWRAQGGQPQHF. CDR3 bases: TGTGCCTGGAGAGCCCAGGGGGGCCAGCCCCAGCATTTT.

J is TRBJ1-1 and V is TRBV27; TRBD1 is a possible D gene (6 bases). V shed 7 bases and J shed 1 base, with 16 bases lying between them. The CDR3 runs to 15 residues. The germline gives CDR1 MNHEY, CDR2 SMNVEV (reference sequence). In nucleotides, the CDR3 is TGTGCCAGCACCTCGTTCACACAGGGGAACACTGAAGCTTTCTTT. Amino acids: CASTSFTQGNTEAFF.

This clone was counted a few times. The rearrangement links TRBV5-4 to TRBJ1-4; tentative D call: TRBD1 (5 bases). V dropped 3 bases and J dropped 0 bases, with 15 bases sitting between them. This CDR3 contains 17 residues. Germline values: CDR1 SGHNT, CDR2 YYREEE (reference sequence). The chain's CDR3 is CASSSDTGGTTNEKLFF. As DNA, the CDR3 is TGTGCCAGCAGCTCGGACACCGGGGGGACAACTAATGAAAAACTGTTTTTT.

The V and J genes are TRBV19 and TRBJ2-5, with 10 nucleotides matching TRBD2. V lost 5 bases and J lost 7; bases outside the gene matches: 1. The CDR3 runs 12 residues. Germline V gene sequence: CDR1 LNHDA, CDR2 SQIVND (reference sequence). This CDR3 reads CASSSSGGTQYF. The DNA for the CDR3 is TGTGCCAGTAGTTCTAGCGGGGGGACCCAGTACTTC.

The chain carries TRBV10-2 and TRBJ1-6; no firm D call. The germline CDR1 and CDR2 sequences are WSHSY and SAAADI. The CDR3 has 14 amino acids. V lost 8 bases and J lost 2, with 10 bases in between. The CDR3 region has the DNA TGCGCCAGCGAAACCGGGACCTATAATTCACCCCTCCACTTT. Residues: CASETGTYNSPLHF.

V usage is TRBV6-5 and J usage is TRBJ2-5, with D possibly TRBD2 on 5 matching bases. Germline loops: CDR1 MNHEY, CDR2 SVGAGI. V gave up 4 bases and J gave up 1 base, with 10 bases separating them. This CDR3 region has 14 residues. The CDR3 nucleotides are TGTGCCAGCAGTTCGGACTCGATCCAAGAGACCCAGTACTTC. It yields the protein CASSSDSIQETQYF.